This entry features one TCR beta chain sequence. The data belong to a study of cytotoxic CD8 clonotypes in ibrutinib-treated CLL. Here immunoSEQ multiplex PCR was the method, and the copy in TCRdb shows in-frame clones only, minus some. Among around 330,000 clones listed, 67% were seen once. The sample consisted of PBMCs, taken after 36 months of ibrutinib treatment. The TCR comes from a human donor with chronic lymphocytic leukemia.

Here the CDR3 DNA reads TGTGCCAGCAGCGTAGTTCAGGGAGGCACCGGGGAGCTGTTTTTT. This gives the protein CASSVVQGGTGELFF. The V and J genes are TRBV9 and TRBJ2-2; weak D call: TRBD2 (6 bases). V was clipped by 0 bases and J by 4 bases, with 10 bases between them. The CDR3 consists of 15 residues. The germline gives CDR1 SGDLS, CDR2 YYNGEE.